This T cell receptor beta chain is drawn from a study of cytomegalovirus exposure and HLA in healthy donors. Trimming removed 3 bases from V and 4 bases from J; junction bases left unmatched: 4. The germline V gene has CDR1 MDHEN and CDR2 SYDVKM. The CDR3 consists of 16 residues. This PCR relied on a set of 60 Vbeta primers and 13 Jbeta primers. The table came from immunoSEQ multiplex PCR; TCRdb's copy has only in-frame clones and leaves some out. The sample yields around 200,000 clones, around nine tenths seen once. Remarks on this clone: Its antigen remains unknown.

Study-wide results and limits: For most TCR sequences rarity was the rule, although some public TCRs occurred in many donors.

The receptor was isolated from a woman younger than 30 in good health and CMV-seronegative. The J gene is TRBJ2-1, the V gene TRBV28, with 12 bases that match TRBD2. The specimen was PBMCs. CDR3 nucleotide sequence: TGTGCCAGCAGTTTCCTGACTAGCGGGGGTTACAATGAGCAGTTCTTC. Translation gives CASSFLTSGGYNEQFF.